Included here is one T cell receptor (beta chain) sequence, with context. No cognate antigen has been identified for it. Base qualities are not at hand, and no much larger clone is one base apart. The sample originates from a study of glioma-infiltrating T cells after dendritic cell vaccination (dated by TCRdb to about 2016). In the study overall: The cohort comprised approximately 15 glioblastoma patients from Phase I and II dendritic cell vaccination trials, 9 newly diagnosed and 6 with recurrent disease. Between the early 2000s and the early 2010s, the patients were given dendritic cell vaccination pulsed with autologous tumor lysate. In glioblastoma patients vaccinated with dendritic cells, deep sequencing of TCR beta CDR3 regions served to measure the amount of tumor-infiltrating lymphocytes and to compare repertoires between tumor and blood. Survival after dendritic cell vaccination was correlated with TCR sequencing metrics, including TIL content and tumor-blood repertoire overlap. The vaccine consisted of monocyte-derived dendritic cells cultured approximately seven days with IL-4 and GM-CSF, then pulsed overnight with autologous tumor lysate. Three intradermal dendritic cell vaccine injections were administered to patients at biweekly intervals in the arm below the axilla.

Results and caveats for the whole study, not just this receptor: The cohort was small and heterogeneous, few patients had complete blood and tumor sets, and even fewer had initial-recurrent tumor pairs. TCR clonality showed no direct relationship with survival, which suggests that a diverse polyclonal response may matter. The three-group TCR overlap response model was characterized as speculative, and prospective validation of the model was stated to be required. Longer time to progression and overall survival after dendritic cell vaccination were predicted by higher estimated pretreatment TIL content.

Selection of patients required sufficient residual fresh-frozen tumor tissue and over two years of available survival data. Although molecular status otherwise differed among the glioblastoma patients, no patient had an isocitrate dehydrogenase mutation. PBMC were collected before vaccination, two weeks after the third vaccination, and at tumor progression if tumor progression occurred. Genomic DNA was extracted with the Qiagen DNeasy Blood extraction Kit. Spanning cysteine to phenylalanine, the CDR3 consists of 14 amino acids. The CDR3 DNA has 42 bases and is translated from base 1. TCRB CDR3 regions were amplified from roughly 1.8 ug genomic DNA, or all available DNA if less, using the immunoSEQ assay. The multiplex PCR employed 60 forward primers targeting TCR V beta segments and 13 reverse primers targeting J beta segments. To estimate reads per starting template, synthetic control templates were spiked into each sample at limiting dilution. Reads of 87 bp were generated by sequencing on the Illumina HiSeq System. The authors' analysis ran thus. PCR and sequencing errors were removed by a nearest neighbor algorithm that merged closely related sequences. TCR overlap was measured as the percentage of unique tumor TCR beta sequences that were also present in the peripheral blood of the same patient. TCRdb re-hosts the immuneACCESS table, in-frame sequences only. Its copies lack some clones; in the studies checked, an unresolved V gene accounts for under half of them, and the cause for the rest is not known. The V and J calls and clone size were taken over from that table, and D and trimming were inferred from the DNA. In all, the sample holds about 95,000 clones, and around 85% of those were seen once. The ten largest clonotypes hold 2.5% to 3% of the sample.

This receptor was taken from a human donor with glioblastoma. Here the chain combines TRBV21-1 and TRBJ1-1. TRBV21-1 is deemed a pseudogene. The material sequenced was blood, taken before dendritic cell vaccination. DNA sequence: TGTGCCAGCAGCAACAAGAGGTTATACACTGAAGCTTTCTTT. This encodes CASSNKRLYTEAFF.